This TCR beta chain was recovered during a study of molecular identifiers for immune sequencing clone quantification. Each CDR3 protein gets one entry after TCRdb re-called the PCR reads with MiXCR. Here the sample spans about 500,000 distinct CDR3 sequences, about a fifth being singletons. Trimming stripped 3 bases from V and 1 base from J, with 8 bases between. CDR3 length: 14 amino acids. Per the germline V gene, CDR1 is LNHDA and CDR2 is SQIVND (reference sequence). Study observations and caveats: Clones with over 20 RNA copies captured over 99% of effector molecules but under 1% of naive ones.

This clonotype was recorded many times. Its antigen is as yet unknown. The V and J genes are TRBV19 and TRBJ2-3; no firm D call. This clonotype was obtained from a human donor in good health. Some libraries in this study had Jurkat cell RNA spiked in. Sequenced: naive CD8+ T cells from blood, with Jurkat cell RNA spiked in. Subset here: FACS-sorted CD8+CD4-CCR7+CD45RA+ naive T cells. The CDR3 sequence: CASSISHGTDTQYF. In DNA form, the CDR3 reads TGTGCCAGTAGTATTTCCCATGGCACAGATACGCAGTATTTT.